The 27 T cell receptor beta chains in this list originate from one sample, sequenced in a study of blood T cell repertoires in COVID-19. Data came from immunoSEQ multiplex PCR; TCRdb stores just in-frame clones and leaves some out. The table includes roughly 100,000 clones, more than 75% detected once. Sequences were obtained from peripheral blood. These receptors came from a man between 60 and 70 years old with active or convalescent COVID-19.

The chain recombines TRBV7-2 with TRBJ2-1, with TRBD2 matching over 7 bases. This CDR3 region has 16 residues. Germline CDR1 is SGHTA and CDR2 is FQGNSA. J lost 1 base, V lost 5 bases, and 8 bases had no gene match. The CDR3 region has the DNA TGTGCCAGCAGCCCCACCGGGACTACATCCTACAATGAGCAGTTCTTC. Translating it yields CASSPTGTTSYNEQFF.

The V gene is TRBV19, the J gene TRBJ1-1, with 8 bases matching TRBD1. Trimming at V came to 3 bases and at J to 7 bases, leaving 4 bases not matched to a gene. Germline V gene data show CDR1 as LNHDA and CDR2 as SQIVND (reference sequence). This CDR3 region has 13 residues. The CDR3 is CASSIGQGFEAFF. The CDR3 region has the DNA TGTGCCAGTAGTATTGGACAGGGATTTGAAGCTTTCTTT.

The V and J genes are TRBV18 and TRBJ2-7; TRBD2 matches at 11 bases. Germline-derived CDR1 and CDR2 are KGHSH and LQKENI. This CDR3 contains 18 residues. The V segment lost 5 bases and the J segment 0 bases; nucleotides outside the gene matches: 12. The CDR3 loop reads CASSGPGTSGEGSYEQYF. DNA for the CDR3: TGTGCCAGCTCAGGACCCGGGACTAGCGGTGAAGGCTCCTACGAGCAGTACTTC.

This chain links TRBV4-1 with TRBJ2-1; 10 bases fit TRBD2. CDR1 and CDR2 from the germline V gene are MGHRA and YSYEKL. V shed 0 bases, J shed 7 bases, and the junction held 12 bases outside the gene matches. This CDR3 is built from 18 residues. The CDR3 DNA is TGCGCCAGCAGCCAAGATAAGCTAGCGGGAGATCCGGGGAATGAGCAGTTCTTC. Its protein product is CASSQDKLAGDPGNEQFF.

The V and J genes are TRBV24-1 and TRBJ2-1; D might be TRBD2 (8 bases). The CDR3 is 15 residues long. Germline-derived CDR1 and CDR2 are KGHDR and SFDVKD. Between the trimmed V and J ends, which lost 7 bases and 9 bases, there was a span of 21 bases. The CDR3 is CATSPDRSGGGEQFF. CDR3 nucleotide sequence: TGTGCCACCAGCCCGGACAGGTCCGGGGGGGGTGAGCAGTTCTTC.

V is TRBV6-2 or TRBV6-3 and J is TRBJ2-7; TRBD1 matches at 10 bases. Germline assignment: CDR1 MNHEY and CDR2 SVGEGT. This CDR3 is 14 amino acids long. The V and J ends lost 6 bases and 4 bases, in that order; junction bases with no gene match: 6. CDR3: CASSGTGDGYEQYV. In DNA form, the CDR3 reads TGTGCCAGCAGCGGGACAGGGGATGGTTACGAGCAGTACGTC.

The chain joins TRBV19 to TRBJ2-1; 10 bases map to TRBD1. The CDR3 is 15 amino acids. The germline gives CDR1 LNHDA, CDR2 SQIVND (reference sequence). V gave up 1 base and J gave up 3 bases; unmatched junction bases: 0. CDR3 amino acids: CASSIGTGGYNEQFF. DNA for the CDR3: TGTGCCAGTAGTATAGGGACAGGGGGCTACAATGAGCAGTTCTTC.

The chain links TRBV18 to TRBJ2-1; the match to TRBD2 covers 12 bases. V gave up 1 base and J gave up 4 bases; unmatched junction bases: 5. CDR3 length equals 17 residues. Germline V CDR1 and CDR2: KGHSH, LQKENI. CDR3 nucleotide sequence: TGTGCCAGCTCACCACGTTCTAGCGGGAGGGGTTACAATGAGCAGTTCTTC. Encoded protein: CASSPRSSGRGYNEQFF.

The rearrangement links TRBV2 to TRBJ1-5; 8 bases align to TRBD1. Trimming at V came to 7 bases and at J to 6 bases, leaving 11 bases not matched to a gene. This CDR3 is 15 amino acids long. Germline V lookup: CDR1 SNHLY, CDR2 FYNNEI. The CDR3 here is CASTGTGGRGQPQHF. The CDR3 DNA sequence: TGTGCCAGCACTGGAACAGGGGGTCGTGGTCAGCCCCAGCATTTT.

J is TRBJ2-1 and V is TRBV3-1 (or the pseudogene TRBV3-2), with TRBD2 identical over 14 bases. Trimming removed 3 bases from V and 4 bases from J; junction bases left unmatched: 5. The CDR3 sequence is 17 residues long. The V gene's germline CDR1 is LGHDT and CDR2 YNNKEL (reference sequence). CDR3 amino acids: CASSQGLAGEGYNEQFF. CDR3 nucleotide sequence: TGTGCCAGCAGCCAGGGACTAGCGGGAGAAGGATACAATGAGCAGTTCTTC.

The rearrangement links TRBV6-5 to TRBJ2-3, with TRBD1 as a possible D gene (5 bases). The CDR3 sequence is 15 residues long. The germline gives CDR1 MNHEY, CDR2 SVGAGI. Trimming pared 5 bases from V and 5 bases from J, leaving 17 bases between. CDR3 residues: CASSSPLGLRDTQYF. CDR3 DNA sequence: TGTGCCAGCAGTAGCCCCTTGGGGCTGAGAGATACGCAGTATTTT.

Many counts were recorded for this clone. The chain employs TRBV29-1 and TRBJ1-1; D is undetermined. Germline CDR1 is SQVTM and CDR2 is ANQGSEA. V lost 7 bases to trimming and J lost 0 bases, with 6 bases between them. The CDR3 totals 11 residues. The CDR3 sequence: CSAAMNTEAFF. The DNA of the CDR3 is TGCAGCGCGGCCATGAACACTGAAGCTTTCTTT.

This chain connects TRBV7-9 to TRBJ1-4; possibly TRBD1 for D (6 bases). CDR3 length equals 11 residues. CDR1 and CDR2 from the germline V gene are SEHNR and FQNEAQ (reference sequence). V lost 2 bases, J lost 11 bases, and 6 bases lay in between. The CDR3 spells CASSLTGKLFF. DNA of the CDR3: TGTGCCAGCAGCTTAACAGGGAAACTGTTTTTT.

Written as DNA, the CDR3 is TGCGCCAGCAGGTCAAGGACACTCTCTAACTATGGCTACACCTTC. It specifies CASRSRTLSNYGYTF. This chain links TRBV5-1 with TRBJ1-2; weak D call: TRBD1 (5 bases). This CDR3 is built from 15 residues. Trimming took off 5 bases at V and 0 bases at J, with 14 bases between the two ends. CDR1 and CDR2 from the germline V gene are SGHRS and YFSETQ. The whole variable domain, remainder taken from reference TRBV5-1 and TRBJ1-2, is KAGVTQTPRYLIKTRGQQVTLSCSPISGHRSVSWYQQTPGQGLQFLFEYFSETQRNKGNFPGRFSGRQFSNSRSEMNVSTLELGDSALYLCASRSRTLSNYGYTFGSGTRLTVV.

CDR3 nucleotides: TGTGCCAGCAGTTACTATGGACAGGGCAATTCCCAGCCCCAGCATTTT. It yields the protein CASSYYGQGNSQPQHF. V and J are TRBV6-5 and TRBJ1-5; 8 nucleotides line up with TRBD1. Germline V CDR1 and CDR2: MNHEY, SVGAGI. The CDR3 has 16 residues. The V and J ends lost 1 base and 7 bases, in that order; junction bases with no gene match: 9.

The chain uses TRBV28 and TRBJ1-2, with 11 bases identical to TRBD1. V was pared by 6 bases and J by 7 bases, with 7 bases of the junction left unmatched. This CDR3 has 14 residues. Germline V lookup: CDR1 MDHEN, CDR2 SYDVKM. The CDR3 DNA reads as TGTGCCAGCAGAAATCCCGGGACAGGGGGTGGCTACACCTTC. Encoded protein: CASRNPGTGGGYTF.

The rearrangement links TRBV28 to TRBJ1-1; possible D gene TRBD1, 5 bases. The CDR3 length is 12 residues. Trimming shortened V by 3 bases and J by 11 bases, and 13 bases separated the two germline ends. Per germline, CDR1 MDHEN and CDR2 SYDVKM. Here the CDR3 DNA reads TGTGCCAGCAGTTTCGCAAGGGGTGAGGCTTTCTTT. It encodes CASSFARGEAFF.

V usage is TRBV6-6 and J usage is TRBJ1-5; perhaps TRBD1 as D (5 bases). Germline V gene data show CDR1 as MNHNY and CDR2 as SVGAGI (reference sequence). The CDR3 has 19 residues. V was trimmed by 7 bases and J by 0 bases, leaving 25 bases between them. In DNA form, the CDR3 reads TGTGCCAGCAATCGTCAGGGAAGTATCAGTGGGTATAGCAATCAGCCCCAGCATTTT. This gives the protein CASNRQGSISGYSNQPQHF.

The chain joins TRBV2 to TRBJ1-2, with 8 nucleotides matching TRBD1. With 5 bases clipped from V and 4 bases from J, the junction kept 3 bases outside the gene matches. This CDR3 has 13 amino acids. Germline CDR1 reads SNHLY; CDR2 reads FYNNEI. The CDR3 here is CASSQTGVYGYTF. CDR3 sequence (DNA): TGTGCCAGCAGTCAGACAGGGGTCTATGGCTACACCTTC.

The chain employs TRBV11-3 and TRBJ1-6; 7 nucleotides align to TRBD1. V trimming: 5 bases; J trimming: 0 bases; junction bases outside the gene matches: 7. Germline CDR1 SGHNT, CDR2 YENEEA. CDR3 length equals 17 residues. The CDR3 DNA reads TGTGCCAGCAGCGGGGGACAGCCCAGCTCCTATAATTCACCCCTCCACTTT. Translated, it gives CASSGGQPSSYNSPLHF.

This clone showed up just a few times. The chain has TRBV2 and TRBJ2-7; no reliable D call. This CDR3 is built from 14 residues. With 1 base removed from V and 7 bases from J, the gap between germline ends came to 14 bases. Germline V CDR1 and CDR2: SNHLY, FYNNEI. The CDR3 DNA reads as TGTGCCAGCAGTGAAGGGGCGACCCTTGGGGAGCAGTACGTC. It yields the protein CASSEGATLGEQYV.

The V gene is TRBV27, the J gene TRBJ2-3, with D possibly matching TRBD1 (5 bases). This CDR3 region has 15 residues. Germline V CDR1 and CDR2: MNHEY, SMNVEV (reference sequence). The germline V and J ends were trimmed by 2 bases and 7 bases, with 16 bases remaining between them. The chain's CDR3 is CASSLRIGAPYTQYF. Here the CDR3 DNA reads TGTGCCAGCAGTTTACGTATAGGGGCGCCCTATACGCAGTATTTT.

The V call is TRBV6-2 or TRBV6-3, the J call TRBJ1-3; TRBD1 might be the D (6 bases). This CDR3 contains 14 residues. Germline V lookup: CDR1 MNHEY, CDR2 SVGEGT. The ends were cut back, 5 bases at V and 2 bases at J, with 10 bases in the middle. This CDR3 reads CASSATGTGNTIYF. CDR3 bases: TGTGCCAGCAGTGCAACAGGGACTGGAAACACCATATATTTT.

The chain has TRBV19 and TRBJ2-7, with TRBD2 matching 7 bases. J lost 5 bases, V lost 10 bases, and 14 bases had no gene match. Germline V lookup: CDR1 LNHDA, CDR2 SQIVND (reference sequence). The CDR3 length is 14 residues. CDR3 sequence: CATRNPGGQNEQYF. CDR3 nucleotide sequence: TGTGCCACACGGAATCCGGGAGGACAAAACGAGCAGTACTTC.

The chain is built from TRBV9 and TRBJ2-5; 7 bases line up with TRBD1. J lost 5 bases, V lost 4 bases, and 11 bases had no gene match. The CDR3 totals 15 residues. Germline CDR1 and CDR2: SGDLS and YYNGEE. Here the CDR3 DNA reads TGTGCCAGCAGCCACGACAGGGTGAGAGGGGAGACCCAGTACTTC. Residues: CASSHDRVRGETQYF.

The chain uses TRBV19 and TRBJ1-2; a possible D gene is TRBD1 (6 bases). The CDR3 totals 16 residues. With 10 bases removed from V and 0 bases from J, the gap between germline ends came to 21 bases. Germline CDR1 reads LNHDA; CDR2 reads SQIVND (reference sequence). CDR3 loop: CATLPTWGPTNYGYTF. As DNA, the CDR3 is TGTGCCACCCTTCCAACGTGGGGGCCTACTAACTATGGCTACACCTTC. The full variable domain, completed using reference TRBV19 and TRBJ1-2, is DGGITQSPKYLFRKEGQNVTLSCEQNLNHDAMYWYRQDPGQGLRLIYYSQIVNDFQKGDIAEGYSVSREKKESFPLTVTSAQKNPTAFYLCATLPTWGPTNYGYTFGSGTRLTVV.

The chain combines TRBV7-9 with TRBJ2-1; 8 nucleotides line up with TRBD2. The CDR3 extends over 15 amino acids. CDR1 is SEHNR and CDR2 is FQNEAQ in the germline V gene (reference sequence). The V segment lost 7 bases and the J segment 7 bases; nucleotides outside the gene matches: 12. CDR3 residues: CASTPSGSIKNEQFF. The CDR3 nucleotides are TGTGCCAGCACCCCCAGCGGGAGTATCAAAAATGAGCAGTTCTTC.